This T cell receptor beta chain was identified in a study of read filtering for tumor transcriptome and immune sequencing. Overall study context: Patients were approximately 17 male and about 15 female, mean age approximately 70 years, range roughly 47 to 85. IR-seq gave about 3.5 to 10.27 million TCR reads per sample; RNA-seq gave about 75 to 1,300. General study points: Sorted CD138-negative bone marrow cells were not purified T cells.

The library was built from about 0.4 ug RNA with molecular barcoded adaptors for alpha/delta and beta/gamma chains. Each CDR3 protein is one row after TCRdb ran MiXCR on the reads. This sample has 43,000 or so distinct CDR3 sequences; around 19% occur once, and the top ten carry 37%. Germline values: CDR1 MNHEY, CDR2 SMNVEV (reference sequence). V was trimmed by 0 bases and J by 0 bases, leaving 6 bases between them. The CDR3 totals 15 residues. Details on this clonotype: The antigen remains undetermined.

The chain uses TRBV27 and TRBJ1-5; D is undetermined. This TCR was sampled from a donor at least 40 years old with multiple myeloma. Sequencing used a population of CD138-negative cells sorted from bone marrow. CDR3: CASSLSGYSNQPQHF. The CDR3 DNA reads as TGTGCCAGCAGTTTATCAGGTTATAGCAATCAGCCCCAGCATTTT.